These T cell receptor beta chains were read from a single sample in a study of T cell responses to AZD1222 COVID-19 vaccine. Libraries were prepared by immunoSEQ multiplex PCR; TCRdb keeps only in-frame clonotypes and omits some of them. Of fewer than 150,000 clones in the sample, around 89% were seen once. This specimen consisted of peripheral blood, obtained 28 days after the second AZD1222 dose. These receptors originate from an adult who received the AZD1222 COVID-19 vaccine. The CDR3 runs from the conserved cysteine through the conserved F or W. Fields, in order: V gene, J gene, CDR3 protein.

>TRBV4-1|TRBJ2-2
CASSPGSVTGELFF
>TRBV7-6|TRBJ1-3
CASSLATEPGNTIYF
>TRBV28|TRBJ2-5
CASSPRETQYF
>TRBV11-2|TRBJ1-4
CASSLSLDNEKLFF
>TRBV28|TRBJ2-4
CASSHTPPKNIQYF
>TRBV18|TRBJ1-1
CASSPRDKMNTEAFF
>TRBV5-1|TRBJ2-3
CASSKATNTDTQYF
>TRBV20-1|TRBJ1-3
CSASASYGNTIYF
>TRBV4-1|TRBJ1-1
CASSEVPVMNTEAFF
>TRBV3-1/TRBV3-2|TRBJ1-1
CASSPRENTEAFF
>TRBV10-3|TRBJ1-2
CAISESGTGYGYTF
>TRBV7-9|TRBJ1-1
CASSRGTNTEAFF